A single sample gave rise to the 26 T cell receptor beta chains below, sequenced in a study of T cells in Graves' hyperthyroidism and ophthalmopathy. Template material for amplifying TCR beta CDR3 regions consisted of RNA transcripts. First-round RT-PCR targeting the TCR CDR3 was performed with the HTBI primer set. TCRdb reanalysed the multiplex PCR reads using MiXCR and keeps one entry per CDR3 protein. This sample yields about 660,000 distinct CDR3 sequences, of which 45% are seen a single time; less than 9% belongs to the top ten. The source material was peripheral blood or thyroid tissue (not recorded which). The receptors come from an adult man with Graves' disease, either hyperthyroidism or ophthalmopathy (not recorded which).

With regard to this clonotype: A read error may produce the germline difference seen at one junction end. The rearrangement uses TRBV5-1 and TRBJ1-1, with D unclear. CDR1 is SGHRS, CDR2 YFSETQ, per germline. The CDR3 is 14 amino acids. The CDR3 nucleotides are TGCGCCGGCAGCTTGTCACAGATGAACACTGAAGCTTTCTTT. Amino acid sequence: CAGSLSQMNTEAFF.

This chain connects TRBV20-1 to TRBJ1-1, with TRBD1 as a possible D gene (5 bases). V lost 3 bases and J 7 bases, leaving 15 bases between the germline ends. Germline CDR1 and CDR2: DFQATT and SNEGSKA (reference sequence). The CDR3 has 13 amino acids. Here the CDR3 DNA reads TGCAGTGCTAGGGACGGCCAGGGAGGTGAAGCTTTCTTT. Amino acid sequence: CSARDGQGGEAFF.

Concerning this clonotype itself: This could be a read error, since a much larger clone is one nucleotide away. As the CDR3 is not closed by the conserved phenylalanine or tryptophan, this likely results from a read error. The J gene is TRBJ1-1, the V gene TRBV7-9, with 9 bases aligning to TRBD1. V shed 6 bases and J 3 bases; nucleotides not matched to a gene: 5. Germline CDR1 SEHNR, CDR2 FQNEAQ (reference sequence). The CDR3 has 14 residues. The CDR3 DNA reads TGTGCCAGCAGTTCACAGGGGGCTGACACTGAAGCTTTCCTT. It is translated as CASSSQGADTEAFL.

J is TRBJ2-7 and V is TRBV6-1, with 7 bases that match TRBD1. The CDR3 totals 15 residues. Germline lookup yields CDR1 MNHNS and CDR2 SASEGT. The V gene end was trimmed by 6 bases and the J gene end by 5 bases; junction bases not matched to a gene: 13. The chain's CDR3 is CASSASQGIGHEQYF. DNA for the CDR3: TGTGCCAGCAGCGCCTCACAGGGGATCGGGCACGAGCAGTACTTC.

Note on this clonotype: This could be a read error, since a much larger clone is one nucleotide away. This chain joins TRBV7-2 and TRBJ2-7, with D unclear. Per germline, CDR1 SGHTA and CDR2 FQGNSA. The length of the CDR3 is 12 residues. CDR3 amino acids: CASSLLGDEQCF. The CDR3 DNA sequence: TGTGCCAGCAGCTTACTAGGCGACGAGCAGTGCTTC.

J is TRBJ2-6 and V is TRBV7-2; D perhaps matches TRBD1 (6 bases). Per germline, CDR1 SGHTA and CDR2 FQGNSA. The V gene lost 1 base and the J gene lost 0 bases, with 16 bases spanning the gap. CDR3 length: 19 residues. Here the CDR3 DNA reads TGTGCCAGCAGCTTAGATCGAGGGGGTATGGTCTCTGGGGCCAACGTCCTGACTTTC. Translating it yields CASSLDRGGMVSGANVLTF.

This rearrangement joins TRBV7-2 to TRBJ2-7; possible D gene TRBD2, 6 bases. The length of the CDR3 is 14 residues. Per the germline V gene, CDR1 is SGHTA and CDR2 is FQGNSA. V lost 5 bases to trimming and J lost 5 bases, with 16 bases between them. The CDR3 loop reads CASSPGDRRNEQYF. The CDR3 nucleotides are TGTGCCAGCAGCCCGGGAGACCGGAGGAACGAGCAGTACTTC.

The chain recombines TRBV5-4 with TRBJ1-5, with TRBD1 matching over 11 bases. V lost 4 bases to trimming and J lost 6 bases; unmatched junction nucleotides: 3. The CDR3 loop spans 14 amino acids. The germline gives CDR1 SGHNT, CDR2 YYREEE (reference sequence). The chain's CDR3 is CASSRDRGTQPQHF. The CDR3 DNA is TGTGCCAGCAGCCGGGACAGGGGGACTCAGCCCCAGCATTTT. The variable domain in full, completed from reference TRBV5-4 and TRBJ1-5, reads ETGVTQSPTHLIKTRGQQVTLRCSSQSGHNTVSWYQQALGQGPQFIFQYYREEENGRGNFPPRFSGLQFPNYSSELNVNALELDDSALYLCASSRDRGTQPQHFGDGTRLSIL.

J is TRBJ1-2 and V is TRBV6-5, with 7 bases lining up with TRBD1. Germline values: CDR1 MNHEY, CDR2 SVGAGI. After removal of 5 bases from V and 4 bases from J, the junction contained 13 bases not matched to a gene. The CDR3 loop spans 16 amino acids. CDR3 DNA sequence: TGTGCCAGCAGTGAATCCTGGACAGGAGAAAGCTATGGCTACACCTTC. It yields the protein CASSESWTGESYGYTF.

This clonotype was recorded at least ten times. The chain couples TRBV5-6 to TRBJ1-6, with TRBD1 as a possible D gene (5 bases). Trimming took off 4 bases at V and 11 bases at J, with 13 bases between the two ends. This CDR3 is built from 13 residues. Germline-derived CDR1 and CDR2 are SGHDT and YYEEEE. Here the CDR3 reads CASSVAGGPPLHF. The CDR3 DNA reads TGTGCCAGCAGCGTGGCTGGGGGTCCACCCCTCCACTTT.

The chain is built from TRBV29-1 and TRBJ1-2; tentative D call: TRBD1 (5 bases). V lost 3 bases and J 0 bases, leaving 11 bases between the germline ends. Germline CDR1 reads SQVTM; CDR2 reads ANQGSEA. The CDR3 contains 14 residues. CDR3 region: CSVDAGTSNYGYTF. The DNA for the CDR3 is TGCAGCGTTGACGCGGGGACTTCTAACTATGGCTACACCTTC.

This clonotype was detected a few times. V and J are TRBV20-1 and TRBJ2-7; 9 bases match TRBD1. Germline V CDR1 and CDR2: DFQATT, SNEGSKA (reference sequence). The CDR3 has 12 amino acids. V lost 6 bases to trimming and J lost 2 bases; unmatched junction nucleotides: 2. CDR3: CSAGTGTYEQYF. CDR3 coding DNA: TGCAGTGCGGGGACAGGGACCTACGAGCAGTACTTC.

This clonotype showed up just a few times. The chain recombines TRBV12-3 or TRBV12-4 with TRBJ1-5, with D perhaps matching TRBD1 (5 bases). The CDR3 is 14 residues long. Trimming left V 4 bases short and J 2 bases short, with 9 bases between. CDR3 protein: CASSSSGGNQPQHF. The CDR3 region has the DNA TGTGCCAGCAGTTCCTCGGGGGGCAATCAGCCCCAGCATTTT.

Comments on this clonotype: Mismatch with germline at one junction end may stem from a read error. V usage is TRBV24-1 and J usage is TRBJ1-5; D remains ambiguous. The germline V gene has CDR1 KGHDR and CDR2 SFDVKD. This CDR3 region has 13 residues. This CDR3 reads CATSGLGNQPQHF. The CDR3 DNA follows: TGTGCCACCAGTGGTTTGGGCAATCAGCCCCAGCATTTT.

The chain is built from TRBV25-1 and TRBJ2-1; 9 bases line up with TRBD1. Trimming at V came to 5 bases and at J to 7 bases, leaving 6 bases not matched to a gene. This CDR3 region has 14 residues. Germline V CDR1 and CDR2: MGHDK, SYGVNS. For the CDR3, the DNA is TGTGCCAGCAGTCGACAGGGGGGAACTAATGAGCAGTTCTTC. Translated: CASSRQGGTNEQFF.

This clonotype was observed a handful of times. The V gene is TRBV20-1, the J gene TRBJ2-7, with 13 nucleotides matching TRBD2. Trimming at V came to 6 bases and at J to 4 bases, leaving 15 bases not matched to a gene. The CDR3 consists of 17 residues. The germline gives CDR1 DFQATT, CDR2 SNEGSKA (reference sequence). The CDR3 region has the DNA TGCAGTGCCGTCTCGACTAGCGGGAGGATGTTAACGTACGAGCAGTACTTC. Translating gives CSAVSTSGRMLTYEQYF.

With respect to this clonotype: Just one base apart from a much larger clone, this may be a read error. V is TRBV10-3 and J is TRBJ2-7, with D possibly being TRBD2 (6 bases). The germline V and J ends were trimmed by 4 bases and 1 base, with 11 bases remaining between them. This CDR3 spans 14 amino acids. Germline V CDR1 and CDR2: ENHRY, SYGVKD. The CDR3 coding sequence is TGTGCCATCAGTGCCACTAGCTCATCCTACGAGCAGTACTTC. Translation gives CAISATSSSYEQYF.

This clonotype was seen repeatedly, ten times or more. The chain carries TRBV15 and TRBJ2-5, with 11 bases aligning to TRBD2. Germline values: CDR1 LNHNV, CDR2 YYDKDF (reference sequence). Trimming removed 4 bases from V and 4 bases from J; junction bases left unmatched: 8. This CDR3 contains 16 residues. CDR3 protein: CATSNQLGLAGETQYF. The DNA for the CDR3 is TGTGCCACCAGCAACCAACTAGGACTAGCGGGAGAGACCCAGTACTTC.

The chain's CDR3 is CSASQLAGSYEQYF. DNA of the CDR3: TGCAGTGCTAGCCAACTAGCGGGATCTTACGAGCAGTACTTC. This sequence joins TRBV20-1 and TRBJ2-7, with 10 bases that match TRBD2. The CDR3 is 14 amino acids. Trimming at V came to 3 bases and at J to 4 bases, leaving 6 bases not matched to a gene. Looked up from germline, CDR1 is DFQATT and CDR2 is SNEGSKA (reference sequence).

Many counts were recorded for this clonotype. The genes are TRBV2 and TRBJ2-6; D gene unclear. The V end was cut by 8 bases, the J end by 0 bases, with 8 bases between. From germline, CDR1 is SNHLY and CDR2 FYNNEI. CDR3 size: 14 residues. CDR3 nucleotide sequence: TGTGCCAGCGGATCATACTCTGGGGCCAACGTCCTGACTTTC. Translating gives CASGSYSGANVLTF.

The CDR3 nucleotides are TGCAGTGCTAGAGTCGGGGTTGGGGAGACCCAGTACTTC. It is translated as CSARVGVGETQYF. The rearrangement joins TRBV20-1 to TRBJ2-5, with a weak D call TRBD2 (5 bases). V lost 1 base and J 5 bases, leaving 11 bases between the germline ends. The CDR3 loop spans 13 amino acids. The germline V gene has CDR1 DFQATT and CDR2 SNEGSKA (reference sequence).

This clonotype has only a few counts. The chain uses TRBV19 and TRBJ2-2; the D is unclear. Germline values: CDR1 LNHDA, CDR2 SQIVND (reference sequence). This CDR3 has 13 amino acids. Between the trimmed V and J ends, which lost 5 bases and 6 bases, there was a span of 10 bases. CDR3 protein: CASSPQVSGELFF. The DNA for the CDR3 is TGTGCCAGTAGTCCTCAGGTTTCCGGGGAGCTGTTTTTT.

This clonotype was detected only a few times. This chain uses TRBV9 with TRBJ2-2, with 10 bases matching TRBD2. V was clipped by 0 bases and J by 6 bases; unmatched bases: 8. Germline CDR1 SGDLS, CDR2 YYNGEE. The CDR3 runs 17 residues. CDR3 protein: CASSVGASGRRAGELFF. CDR3 coding DNA: TGTGCCAGCAGCGTAGGGGCTAGCGGGAGAAGAGCCGGGGAGCTGTTTTTT.

The chain couples TRBV9 to TRBJ2-5; D perhaps matches TRBD2 (5 bases). This CDR3 region has 15 residues. With 8 bases removed from V and 1 base from J, the gap between germline ends came to 18 bases. Germline assignment: CDR1 SGDLS and CDR2 YYNGEE. Here the CDR3 DNA reads TGTGCCAGTGATTCCCGGGGATCTATCCAAGAGACCCAGTACTTC. It is translated as CASDSRGSIQETQYF.

This clonotype was seen a few times. The chain uses TRBV7-9 and TRBJ1-2; D ambiguous. CDR1 is SEHNR, CDR2 FQNEAQ, per germline (reference sequence). V dropped 1 base and J dropped 5 bases, with 14 bases sitting between them. The CDR3 contains 15 residues. CDR3 region: CASSLGDGELYGYTF. DNA for the CDR3: TGTGCCAGCAGCTTAGGTGACGGCGAGCTTTATGGCTACACCTTC.

This clonotype turned up a few times. This chain joins TRBV5-1 and TRBJ2-7; TRBD2 aligns across 10 bases. Germline values: CDR1 SGHRS, CDR2 YFSETQ. The junction had 13 bases not matched to a gene; V was cut back by 5 bases and J by 5 bases. This CDR3 spans 16 amino acids. The DNA for the CDR3 is TGCGCCAGCAGTCCGCTCAGTAGCGGGGGGCCCCACGAGCAGTACTTC. This gives the protein CASSPLSSGGPHEQYF.